This T cell receptor beta chain came from a study of CD8+CD57+ T cells in acquired aplastic anemia listed by TCRdb under 2018. Background on the whole study: DNA extracted from sorted CD4+ and CD8+ cells had a mean of approximately 3.4 ug, with a range of roughly 0.17 to 27.4 ug.

TCR repertoires of sorted CD4+ and CD8+ blood T cells from severe aplastic anemia patients and healthy subjects were deep-sequenced in the study. Ficoll-Paque density gradient centrifugation was used to isolate peripheral blood mononuclear cells. Before DNA extraction, CD4+ and CD8+ T cells were sorted by FACS or by magnetic beads. Genomic DNA served as template for TCR beta VDJ combination and CDR3 sequence profiling. An Illumina HiSeq 2000 was the platform used for TCR repertoire sequencing. In the source study's methods: TRBV/TRBJ rearrangement plots, CDR3 size and DJ length profiles, and Simpson's diversity index were used to evaluate the repertoires. The most abundant DNA sequence in the deep sequencing data was defined as the immunodominant clone. CDR3 amino acid sequences were screened for sharing across subjects and were compared with published repertoires and the VDJdb database. TCRdb ran its own pipeline on the public reads, namely fastp trimming at Q25 and MiXCR clone calling, and kept in-frame beta chains. Every CDR3 protein is listed once, alongside the most common genes and DNA of its rows. The V and J calls come from TCRdb's annotation, not from the publication. This sample holds 150,000 to 200,000 distinct CDR3 sequences; 64% were observed only once. The biggest ten clones account for just over 45% of the sample.

This clonotype was counted only a few times. Its antigen remains undetermined. No much larger clone exists at a distance of one base, and base qualities are not known. What the research found in general, with its limitations: Roughly 30 CD8+ CDR3 sequences were found to be shared between patients and controls, but these sequences appeared to be highly expressed in patients and within the immunodominant clones of the patients. No significant difference in CD8+ Simpson's diversity was found between patients and healthy controls (P=0.060).

CDR1 is given as DFQATT and CDR2 as SNEGSKA, both from the germline V gene (reference sequence). Relative to germline, V is missing 6 bases and J is missing 3 bases, with 10 bases of the junction outside any gene match. CDR3 length: 14 amino acids, cysteine to phenylalanine. Only the CDR3 portion is preserved as DNA: 42 bases, with reading frame beginning at the first base. Recombination joined TRBV20-1 with TRBJ1-2; the junction holds 7 bases that match TRBD1. Sample: sorted CD4+, CD8+, or CD8+CD57+ T cells (not recorded which) from PBMCs. The TCR originated in a human donor with severe aplastic anemia or a healthy control (not recorded which). The nucleotides read TGCAGTGCAGTGACAGGGACTTTGGACTATGGCTACACCTTC. This is translated as CSAVTGTLDYGYTF.